Listed below are T cell receptor beta chains from one sample, sequenced in a study of technical replicates of blood from a handful of donors. Only in-frame clones appear in the TCRdb table, and some are missing; sequencing was by immunoSEQ multiplex PCR. The sample yields more than 65,000 clones, roughly 94% seen once. Material for sequencing was T cells isolated from PBMCs. The receptors derive from a human donor in good health. The conserved cysteine and the conserved F or W are not part of the CDR3 here. Fields, in order: V gene, J gene, CDR3 protein.

v_gene: TRBV6-5; j_gene: TRBJ2-7; CDR3aa: ASRSSGTTSEQY
v_gene: TRBV6-1; j_gene: TRBJ1-5; CDR3aa: ATNPGTANQPQH
v_gene: TRBV7-9; j_gene: TRBJ2-3; CDR3aa: ASSLRDSTTDTQY
v_gene: TRBV6-5; j_gene: TRBJ1-1; CDR3aa: ASSYGPGTVNTEAF
v_gene: TRBV10-3; j_gene: TRBJ2-3; CDR3aa: AISGTDRGRTDTQY
v_gene: TRBV27; j_gene: TRBJ2-3; CDR3aa: ASSPPPDLAGPYTQY
v_gene: TRBV19; j_gene: TRBJ2-3; CDR3aa: ASRYSGGSTDTQY
v_gene: TRBV5-6; j_gene: TRBJ2-7; CDR3aa: ASSSGTYEQY
v_gene: TRBV6-4; j_gene: TRBJ2-7; CDR3aa: ASSDGLAVFVRGYEQY
v_gene: TRBV5-1; j_gene: TRBJ2-5; CDR3aa: ASSLVGSGGQETQY
v_gene: TRBV4-2; j_gene: TRBJ2-7; CDR3aa: ASSQSGRVAYEQY
v_gene: TRBV15; j_gene: TRBJ1-1; CDR3aa: ATSRDPWGGNTEAF
v_gene: TRBV28; j_gene: TRBJ2-1; CDR3aa: ASSMQGLAGGSFGQF
v_gene: TRBV4-1; j_gene: TRBJ1-2; CDR3aa: ASSSPGLQSSPANYGYT
v_gene: TRBV4-1; j_gene: TRBJ1-1; CDR3aa: ASSHASGGLNTEAF
v_gene: TRBV27; j_gene: TRBJ2-5; CDR3aa: ASSHLWGGLETQY
v_gene: TRBV18; j_gene: TRBJ1-5; CDR3aa: ASSEGRDRLSNSNQPQH
v_gene: TRBV29-1; j_gene: TRBJ1-1; CDR3aa: STGTENTEAF
v_gene: TRBV2; j_gene: TRBJ2-3; CDR3aa: ASQVSGVTDTQY
v_gene: TRBV19; j_gene: TRBJ2-7; CDR3aa: ASSGDSYEQY
v_gene: TRBV5-1; j_gene: TRBJ1-2; CDR3aa: ASSLGQANYGYT
v_gene: TRBV27; j_gene: TRBJ2-2; CDR3aa: ASSHNMLANTGELF
v_gene: TRBV6-5; j_gene: TRBJ2-1; CDR3aa: ASSYSMRDHEQF
v_gene: TRBV7-6; j_gene: TRBJ2-1; CDR3aa: ASSASGNSYNEQF
v_gene: TRBV11-2; j_gene: TRBJ2-2; CDR3aa: ASSFQPVRGGELF
v_gene: TRBV29-1; j_gene: TRBJ2-6; CDR3aa: SFRGSGANVLT
v_gene: TRBV5-5; j_gene: TRBJ2-5; CDR3aa: ASTLQGTQY
v_gene: TRBV10-3; j_gene: TRBJ2-1; CDR3aa: ATAETGGENDEQF
v_gene: TRBV30; j_gene: TRBJ2-7; CDR3aa: ACGLALSYEQY
v_gene: TRBV6-1; j_gene: TRBJ2-5; CDR3aa: ASSPTGGLETQY
v_gene: TRBV7-8; j_gene: TRBJ2-7; CDR3aa: ASSRRDSAYEQY
v_gene: TRBV9; j_gene: TRBJ1-4; CDR3aa: ASSGGDRSGEKLF
v_gene: TRBV28; j_gene: TRBJ2-1; CDR3aa: ASSLTTTNEQF
v_gene: TRBV11-3; j_gene: TRBJ2-2; CDR3aa: ASSSVAGGKGELF
v_gene: TRBV6-6; j_gene: TRBJ1-2; CDR3aa: ANRRDRDDGYT